A selection of T cell receptor beta chains follows, all from one sample in a study of cytomegalovirus exposure and HLA in healthy donors. Libraries were prepared by immunoSEQ multiplex PCR; TCRdb keeps only in-frame clonotypes and omits some of them. The sample consists of 200,000 to 250,000 clones, about 90% of them appearing once. The material sequenced was PBMCs. All receptors derive from a young man in good health and CMV-seropositive. Both conserved end residues are part of each CDR3. The D gene is left open where the match is weak. Where a row states a size, it is once, few, many or the class of an expanded clone; other rows omit it.

J,V,size,length,D,CDR3,DNA
TRBJ2-1,TRBV30,few,13,-,CAWSGSSYNEQFF,TGTGCCTGGAGTGGTAGCTCCTACAATGAGCAGTTCTTC
TRBJ2-3,TRBV6-5,-,15,TRBD1,CASSYAGGGTDTQYF,TGTGCCAGCAGTTACGCAGGGGGAGGCACAGATACGCAGTATTTT
TRBJ1-1,TRBV7-8,-,14,-,CASSAIPENTEAFF,TGTGCCAGCAGCGCTATACCGGAGAACACTGAAGCTTTCTTT
TRBJ2-1,TRBV7-2,-,13,-,CASSLMGDGEQFF,TGTGCCAGCAGCTTAATGGGGGATGGTGAGCAGTTCTTC
TRBJ2-2,TRBV18,-,13,TRBD1,CASSSTGNGELFF,TGTGCCAGCTCATCGACAGGGAACGGGGAGCTGTTTTTT
TRBJ1-1,TRBV10-3,-,14,TRBD1,CAISKGQENTEAFF,TGTGCCATCAGTAAGGGACAGGAAAACACTGAAGCTTTCTTT
TRBJ2-1,TRBV27,-,14,TRBD2,CASTPTGGNNEQFF,TGTGCCAGCACCCCAACGGGAGGCAACAATGAGCAGTTCTTC
TRBJ1-5,TRBV6-1,-,14,-,CASSRQESNQPQHF,TGTGCCAGCAGTCGACAGGAGAGCAATCAGCCCCAGCATTTT
TRBJ1-2,TRBV6-1,few,15,TRBD1,CASSEAMGSGGGYTF,TGTGCCAGCAGTGAAGCAATGGGATCAGGGGGAGGCTACACCTTC
TRBJ2-2,TRBV5-1,-,15,TRBD1,CASSWDRGNTGELFF,TGCGCCAGCAGCTGGGACAGGGGGAACACCGGGGAGCTGTTTTTT
TRBJ1-2,TRBV19,-,13,-,CASSIGTNYGYTF,TGTGCCAGTAGTATTGGGACAAACTATGGCTACACCTTC
TRBJ2-1,TRBV7-2,-,15,-,CASSSWRADYNEQFF,TGTGCCAGCAGCTCATGGAGGGCGGACTACAATGAGCAGTTCTTC
TRBJ2-1,TRBV9,-,12,TRBD2,CASSGTSNEQFF,TGTGCCAGCAGTGGGACTAGCAATGAGCAGTTCTTC
TRBJ1-1,TRBV27,-,15,-,CASSLNGGGGTEAFF,TGTGCCAGCAGTTTAAACGGGGGCGGGGGCACTGAAGCTTTCTTT
TRBJ2-1,TRBV4-2,-,17,TRBD2,CASSQLTGTSGTDEQFF,TGTGCCAGCAGCCAGCTCACCGGGACTAGCGGGACCGATGAGCAGTTCTTC
TRBJ2-1,TRBV20-1,-,10,-,CSARTRDGFF,TGCAGTGCTAGAACGCGGGACGGGTTCTTC
TRBJ2-7,TRBV11-2,-,16,TRBD2,CASSPRVSGATYEQYF,TGTGCCAGCAGCCCGCGCGTAAGCGGGGCAACCTACGAGCAGTACTTC
TRBJ1-5,TRBV5-1,-,14,-,CASSLEPSNQPQHF,TGCGCCAGCAGCTTGGAACCGAGCAATCAGCCCCAGCATTTT
TRBJ2-7,TRBV27,-,20,TRBD1,CASRGLRDRGGRTGVHEQYF,TGTGCCAGCAGGGGGCTCCGGGACAGGGGAGGTCGAACGGGAGTCCACGAGCAGTACTTC
TRBJ2-7,TRBV20-1,-,11,-,CSARDTYEQYF,TGCAGTGCTAGAGACACCTACGAGCAGTACTTC
TRBJ1-3,TRBV9,few,14,-,CASSVADSGNTIYF,TGTGCCAGCAGCGTCGCGGACTCTGGAAACACCATATATTTT
TRBJ2-3,TRBV18,-,15,-,CASSQDRTSTDTQYF,TGTGCCAGCTCTCAGGACAGAACAAGCACAGATACGCAGTATTTT
TRBJ2-5,TRBV4-2,-,16,TRBD2,CASSPGLAGLQETQYF,TGTGCCAGCAGCCCTGGACTAGCGGGGCTCCAAGAGACCCAGTACTTC
TRBJ1-5,TRBV27,-,14,-,CASSPREGNQPQHF,TGTGCCAGCAGTCCCCGGGAGGGCAATCAGCCCCAGCATTTT
TRBJ1-1,TRBV2,-,16,-,CARSLGTNLEGTEAFF,TGTGCCAGGTCGTTAGGGACAAACCTTGAAGGCACTGAAGCTTTCTTT
TRBJ2-1,TRBV6-5,once,13,-,CASSYTSYNEQFF,TGTGCCAGCAGTTACACTTCCTACAATGAGCAGTTCTTC
TRBJ1-5,TRBV27,-,16,-,CASSLFPAGGNQPQHF,TGTGCCAGCAGTTTATTTCCGGCCGGGGGCAATCAGCCCCAGCATTTT
TRBJ1-1,TRBV4-1,-,14,-,CASSQDGENTEAFF,TGCGCCAGCAGCCAAGACGGGGAAAACACTGAAGCTTTCTTT
TRBJ2-5,TRBV19,-,13,-,CASSNTVRETQYF,TGTGCCAGTAGTAATACTGTCCGGGAGACCCAGTACTTC
TRBJ2-2,TRBV11-2,-,14,-,CASSLRTSTGELFF,TGTGCCAGCAGCCTCAGGACTTCCACCGGGGAGCTGTTTTTT
TRBJ2-7,TRBV2,-,15,TRBD2,CASSPLAGGLYEQYF,TGTGCCAGCAGCCCACTAGCGGGAGGTCTATACGAGCAGTACTTC
TRBJ2-7,TRBV7-2,once,15,TRBD1,CASSFDRDTSYEQYF,TGTGCCAGCAGCTTCGACAGGGACACATCCTACGAGCAGTACTTC
TRBJ2-3,TRBV7-6,once,19,TRBD2,CASSPRPISTSRDTDTQYF,TGTGCCAGCAGCCCGAGACCTATCTCGACTAGCAGGGATACAGATACGCAGTATTTT
TRBJ1-2,TRBV6-1,-,15,-,CASSEFYLGPYGYTF,TGTGCCAGCAGTGAATTCTATTTGGGTCCCTATGGCTACACCTTC
TRBJ2-7,TRBV11-2,-,13,-,CASGRRANYEQYF,TGTGCCAGCGGCCGCAGGGCTAACTACGAGCAGTACTTC
TRBJ1-1,TRBV5-1,-,14,TRBD1,CASSLGQGVYEAFF,TGCGCCAGCAGCTTGGGACAGGGGGTGTATGAAGCTTTCTTT
TRBJ2-1,TRBV25-1,-,15,-,CASSLTTGRNNEQFF,TGTGCCAGCAGCCTCACGACGGGACGAAACAATGAGCAGTTCTTC
TRBJ1-2,TRBV29-1,-,11,-,CSVGAGSRYTF,TGCAGCGTTGGGGCAGGGTCGCGCTACACCTTC
TRBJ2-3,TRBV6-1,-,14,-,CASSERGGFDTQYF,TGTGCCAGCAGTGAACGGGGTGGGTTCGATACGCAGTATTTT
TRBJ2-1,TRBV28,-,12,-,CASSLAVSEQFF,TGTGCCAGCAGTTTAGCGGTATCTGAGCAGTTCTTC
TRBJ2-7,TRBV5-1,few,14,-,CASSLSRASYEQYF,TGCGCCAGCAGCTTGTCCAGGGCCTCCTACGAGCAGTACTTC
TRBJ2-1,TRBV5-1,-,14,TRBD1,CASSTQGVDNEQFF,TGCGCCAGCAGTACCCAGGGGGTCGACAATGAGCAGTTCTTC
TRBJ1-2,TRBV28,-,15,TRBD1,CASSIPDRAGYGYTF,TGTGCCAGCAGCATCCCGGACAGGGCGGGCTATGGCTACACCTTC
TRBJ1-4,TRBV5-5,-,15,-,CASSLFVATNEKLFF,TGTGCCAGCAGCTTATTCGTTGCAACTAATGAAAAACTGTTTTTT
TRBJ1-4,TRBV2,-,15,-,CASIPNTGPGEKLFF,TGTGCCAGCATCCCGAACACAGGGCCGGGTGAAAAACTGTTTTTT
TRBJ1-2,TRBV30,few,12,-,CAWSPGGYGYTF,TGTGCCTGGAGTCCGGGGGGCTATGGCTACACCTTC
TRBJ2-1,TRBV15,-,13,-,CATSRDPSGEQFF,TGTGCCACCAGCAGAGATCCCTCGGGTGAGCAGTTCTTC
TRBJ2-3,TRBV13,-,17,-,CASSLFGASGATDTQYF,TGTGCCAGCAGCTTATTTGGGGCTTCGGGAGCTACAGATACGCAGTATTTT
TRBJ2-7,TRBV11-2,-,15,TRBD1,CASSLTAGTDYEQYF,TGTGCCAGCAGCTTAACTGCCGGGACAGACTACGAGCAGTACTTC
TRBJ2-7,TRBV28,-,13,TRBD1,CASSFRGRDEQYF,TGTGCCAGCAGTTTCAGGGGGCGCGACGAGCAGTACTTC
TRBJ1-1,TRBV6-6,few,15,TRBD1,CASSYLAGQEGEAFF,TGTGCCAGCAGTTATTTGGCGGGACAGGAGGGTGAAGCTTTCTTT
TRBJ2-5,TRBV30,-,14,-,CAWSLGPVRETQYF,TGTGCCTGGAGTCTTGGACCGGTGAGGGAGACCCAGTACTTC
TRBJ2-7,TRBV30,-,11,-,CAWSRGYEQYF,TGTGCCTGGAGCCGGGGCTACGAGCAGTACTTC
TRBJ1-4,TRBV9,-,19,TRBD1,CASSVGRNRGGLTNEKLFF,TGTGCCAGCAGCGTAGGGAGGAACAGGGGTGGATTAACTAATGAAAAACTGTTTTTT
TRBJ2-1,TRBV30,-,14,-,CAWKRALAYNEQFF,TGTGCCTGGAAGAGGGCTCTGGCCTACAATGAGCAGTTCTTC
TRBJ1-2,TRBV27,-,13,-,CASRSDRYYGYTF,TGTGCCAGCAGGTCAGACAGGTACTATGGCTACACCTTC
TRBJ2-1,TRBV29-1,-,17,TRBD2,CSVEGDSGKLSYNEQFF,TGCAGCGTCGAAGGGGATAGCGGGAAGCTATCCTACAATGAGCAGTTCTTC
TRBJ1-1,TRBV29-1,-,12,-,CSARWEGSEAFF,TGCAGCGCCCGGTGGGAGGGGTCCGAAGCTTTCTTT